The present T cell receptor (beta chain) was sequenced within a study of cytomegalovirus exposure and HLA in healthy donors. Primers for the PCR totalled 60 Vbeta and 13 Jbeta. Authors' data handling: Approximately 83 million unique TCR beta chains, roughly 11 million shared, were counted in a later analysis. The protocol was immunoSEQ multiplex PCR, while the TCRdb copy is restricted to in-frame clones and leaves out a portion. The DNA gave D and trimming, while V, J and clone size come from that table. The sample includes around 140,000 clones, approximately 10% of them seen just once. The germline V gene encodes CDR1 SGHNT and CDR2 YENEEA. V was pared by 5 bases and J by 2 bases, with 13 bases of the junction left unmatched. The CDR3 has 17 residues.

The V and J genes are TRBV11-3 and TRBJ2-7; 9 nucleotides agree with TRBD1. Sequenced sample: PBMCs. This sequence was found in a woman aged 40 to 49 in good health and CMV-seropositive. The CDR3 protein is CASSSPSGTGKTYEQYF. CDR3 nucleotide sequence: TGTGCCAGCAGCAGTCCTTCCGGGACAGGGAAAACCTACGAGCAGTACTTC.